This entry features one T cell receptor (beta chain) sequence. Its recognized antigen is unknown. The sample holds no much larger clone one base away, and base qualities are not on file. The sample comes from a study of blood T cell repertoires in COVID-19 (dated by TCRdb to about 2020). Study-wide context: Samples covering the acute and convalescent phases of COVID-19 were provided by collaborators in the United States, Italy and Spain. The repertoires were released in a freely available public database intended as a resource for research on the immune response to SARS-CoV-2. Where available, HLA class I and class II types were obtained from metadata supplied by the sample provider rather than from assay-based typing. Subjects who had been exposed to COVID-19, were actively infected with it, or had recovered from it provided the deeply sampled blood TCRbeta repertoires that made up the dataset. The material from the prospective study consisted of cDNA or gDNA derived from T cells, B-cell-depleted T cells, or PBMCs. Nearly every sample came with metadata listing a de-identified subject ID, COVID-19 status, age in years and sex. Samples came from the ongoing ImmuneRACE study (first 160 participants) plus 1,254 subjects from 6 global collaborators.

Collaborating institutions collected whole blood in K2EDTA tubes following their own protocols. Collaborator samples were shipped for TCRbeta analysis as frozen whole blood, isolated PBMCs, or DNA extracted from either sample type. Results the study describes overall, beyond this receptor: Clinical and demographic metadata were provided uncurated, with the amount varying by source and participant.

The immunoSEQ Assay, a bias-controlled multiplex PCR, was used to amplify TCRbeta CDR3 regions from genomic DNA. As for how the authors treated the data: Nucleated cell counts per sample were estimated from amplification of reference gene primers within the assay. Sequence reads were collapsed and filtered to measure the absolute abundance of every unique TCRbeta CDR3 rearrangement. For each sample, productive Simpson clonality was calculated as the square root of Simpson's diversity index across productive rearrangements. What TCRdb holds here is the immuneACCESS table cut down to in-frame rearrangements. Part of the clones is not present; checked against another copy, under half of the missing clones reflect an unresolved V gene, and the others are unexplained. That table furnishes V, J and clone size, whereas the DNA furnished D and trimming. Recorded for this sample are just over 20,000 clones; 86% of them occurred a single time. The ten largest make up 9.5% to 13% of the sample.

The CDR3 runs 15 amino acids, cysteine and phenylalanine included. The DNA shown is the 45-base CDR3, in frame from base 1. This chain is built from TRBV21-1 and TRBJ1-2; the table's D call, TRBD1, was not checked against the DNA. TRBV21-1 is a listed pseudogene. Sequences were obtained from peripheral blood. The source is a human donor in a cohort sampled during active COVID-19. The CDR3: CASSKRQGTNYGYTF. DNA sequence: TGTGCCAGCAGCAAACGACAGGGAACAAACTATGGCTACACCTTC.